The entry below describes one TCR beta chain. Deletions cut 8 bases from V and 5 bases from J, with 15 bases between. The CDR3 extends over 13 amino acids. Per the germline V gene, CDR1 is SNHLY and CDR2 is FYNNEI. The data were taken from a study of T cell changes during pregnancy in multiple sclerosis. Clones were sequenced by immunoSEQ multiplex PCR, and TCRdb holds only the in-frame ones, with some missing. The repertoire holds tens of thousands of clones, with roughly 88% as singletons. J is TRBJ2-5 and V is TRBV2, with a tentative D call TRBD2 (5 bases). The sequencing used CD4+ T cells from peripheral blood mononuclear cells, collected in the second trimester of pregnancy. The sequence derives from a female donor with multiple sclerosis, enrolled in a pregnancy study. This CDR3 is CASQPDGEETQYF. DNA of the CDR3: TGTGCCAGCCAACCCGACGGGGAGGAGACCCAGTACTTC.